One and the same sample provided the 8 T cell receptor beta chains below, sequenced in a study of PD-1 blockade in classical Hodgkin lymphoma. There was relapse after autologous stem cell transplantation in every patient, and there was variation in brentuximab vedotin exposure. Purification of CD4+ T cells from thawed PBMCs was performed via magnetic negative selection. Produced via immunoSEQ multiplex PCR; TCRdb's table is partial and in-frame only. The profile shows 30,000 or so clones, 85% of them singletons. Sample: CD4+ T cells from blood, taken at baseline. These receptors all come from a human donor with classical Hodgkin lymphoma.

The V and J genes are TRBV4-2 and TRBJ1-2; D unclear. CDR1 LGHNA and CDR2 YNFKEQ come from the germline V gene. V was cut by 0 bases and J by 1 base, with 12 bases left in between. The CDR3 totals 16 residues. The CDR3 bases are TGTGCCAGCAGCCAAGAAGTACTGTCGATTAACTATGGCTACACCTTC. It is translated as CASSQEVLSINYGYTF.

The rearrangement uses TRBV19 and TRBJ1-5; D gene uncertain. The ends were cut back, 9 bases at V and 4 bases at J, with 19 bases in the middle. In germline, CDR1 is LNHDA, CDR2 SQIVND (reference sequence). The CDR3 is 15 amino acids. The CDR3 loop reads CASRRRHNNNQPQHF. The CDR3 nucleotides are TGTGCCAGCCGTCGTCGGCATAACAATAATCAGCCCCAGCATTTT.

The chain couples TRBV2 to TRBJ1-1; 7 bases are a match to TRBD1. This CDR3 has 13 amino acids. CDR1 is SNHLY, CDR2 FYNNEI, per germline. After removal of 5 bases from V and 6 bases from J, the junction contained 6 bases not matched to a gene. The CDR3 nucleotides read TGTGCCAGCAGTTCGGACAGGTTATCTGAAGCTTTCTTT. This gives the protein CASSSDRLSEAFF.

The CDR3 coding sequence is TGTGCCAGCGCCGAGACCGGGACTAGCTCCGAGCAGTACTTC. Its protein is CASAETGTSSEQYF. This chain connects TRBV7-9 to TRBJ2-7, with TRBD2 matching over 9 bases. Losses at the gene ends were 8 bases for V and 6 bases for J; bases not matched to a gene: 11. Germline V gives CDR1 SEHNR, CDR2 FQNEAQ (reference sequence). The CDR3 length is 14 residues.

This chain links TRBV28 with TRBJ1-2; no firm D call. The CDR3 extends over 15 amino acids. CDR1 is MDHEN, CDR2 SYDVKM, per germline. The V end lost 4 bases, the J end lost 8 bases, and 20 bases lay between the germline ends. This CDR3 is CASSSDMSFTSGYTF. The CDR3 DNA follows: TGTGCCAGCAGTTCCGACATGTCCTTTACTTCCGGCTACACCTTC.

The chain carries TRBV11-3 and TRBJ2-1; 7 bases map to TRBD1. Germline V lookup: CDR1 SGHNT, CDR2 YENEEA. The V gene end was trimmed by 4 bases and the J gene end by 5 bases; junction bases not matched to a gene: 2. CDR3 length equals 13 residues. CDR3 sequence (DNA): TGTGCCAGCAGCTCGGACAGGAACAATGAGCAGTTCTTC. Its translation is CASSSDRNNEQFF.

The chain uses TRBV29-1 and TRBJ2-7; D may be TRBD1 or TRBD2 (5 bases each). V was cut by 7 bases and J by 6 bases, with 16 bases left in between. This CDR3 comprises 12 residues. Germline CDR1 reads SQVTM; CDR2 reads ANQGSEA. In nucleotides, the CDR3 is TGCAGCGGCCGGGACCCAGCATCCGAGCAGTACTTC. It yields the protein CSGRDPASEQYF.

The chain links TRBV18 to TRBJ2-7; D remains unclear. CDR3 length: 15 amino acids. With 3 bases removed from V and 2 bases from J, the gap between germline ends came to 14 bases. Germline V gene sequence: CDR1 KGHSH, CDR2 LQKENI. The DNA of the CDR3 is TGTGCCAGCTCACCGGACCGAACTACGGCCTACGAGCAGTACTTC. Its translation is CASSPDRTTAYEQYF.